This T cell receptor beta chain originates from a study of identifying expanded T cells in peripheral blood. General study points: Over two and four weeks, about 17 and 20 clones changed, versus around 1.3 between replicates.

TCRdb's table, derived via immunoSEQ multiplex PCR, lists solely in-frame clones and lacks some. Of approximately 56,000 clones listed, less than 85% were seen once; the top ten hold 14%. As regards this clone: Its antigen is currently unknown.

Germline loops: CDR1 SGHAT, CDR2 FQNNGV. Trimming removed 5 bases at V and 2 bases at J, with 13 bases between. The CDR3 sequence is 14 residues long. The sample was blood. This chain connects TRBV11-2 to TRBJ2-7; D ambiguous. This clonotype was sampled from a person aged 18-69 years in good health. CDR3 loop: CASSPRQVTYEQYV. In DNA, the CDR3 is TGTGCCAGCAGCCCCCGCCAGGTCACCTACGAGCAGTACGTC.